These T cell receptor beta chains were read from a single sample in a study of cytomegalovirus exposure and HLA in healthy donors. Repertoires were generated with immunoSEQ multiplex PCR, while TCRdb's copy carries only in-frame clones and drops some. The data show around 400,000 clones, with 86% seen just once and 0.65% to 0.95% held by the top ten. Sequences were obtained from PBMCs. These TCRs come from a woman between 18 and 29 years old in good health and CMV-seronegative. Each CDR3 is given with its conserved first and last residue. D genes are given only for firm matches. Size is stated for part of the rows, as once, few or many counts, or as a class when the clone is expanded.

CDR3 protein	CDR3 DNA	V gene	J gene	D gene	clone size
CASSLFWNRGGMNTEAFF	TGTGCCAGCAGCTTGTTTTGGAACAGGGGTGGAATGAACACTGAAGCTTTCTTT	TRBV11-2	TRBJ1-1	TRBD1	once
CATSRVREPQHF	TGTGCCACCAGCAGAGTTAGAGAGCCCCAGCATTTT	TRBV15	TRBJ1-5	-	-
CASSLNGSPYNEQFF	TGTGCCAGCAGTTTAAACGGGAGCCCCTACAATGAGCAGTTCTTC	TRBV27	TRBJ2-1	-	-
CASSLSPGQGEAFF	TGTGCCAGCAGCCTCTCCCCGGGACAGGGTGAAGCTTTCTTT	TRBV6-6	TRBJ1-1	TRBD1	-
CSALFRGSQYF	TGCAGTGCTCTATTCCGAGGATCGCAGTATTTT	TRBV20-1	TRBJ2-3	-	-
CASKTSGGARLTDTQYF	TGTGCCAGCAAAACTAGCGGGGGTGCTCGACTCACAGATACGCAGTATTTT	TRBV5-4	TRBJ2-3	TRBD2	-
CSAGGGEYNEQFF	TGCAGCGCTGGCGGGGGGGAGTACAATGAGCAGTTCTTC	TRBV29-1	TRBJ2-1	TRBD2	-
CASSDSYEQYF	TGTGCCAGCAGTGACAGCTACGAGCAGTACTTC	TRBV2	TRBJ2-7	-	-
CASSLGPTVTSPLHF	TGCGCCAGCAGCTTGGGACCAACAGTCACTTCACCCCTCCACTTT	TRBV5-1	TRBJ1-6	-	-
CASSIVRQHTEAFF	TGTGCCAGTAGTATAGTGAGACAGCACACTGAAGCTTTCTTT	TRBV19	TRBJ1-1	-	-
CASSPLQGYPYEQYF	TGTGCCAGCAGTCCCTTACAGGGCTACCCCTACGAGCAGTACTTC	TRBV28	TRBJ2-7	-	-
CASSGTGSSYEQYF	TGTGCCAGTAGCGGGACAGGGAGCTCCTACGAGCAGTACTTC	TRBV19	TRBJ2-7	TRBD1	-
CASSFQGLAEAFF	TGTGCCAGTAGTTTTCAGGGGCTGGCTGAAGCTTTCTTT	TRBV19	TRBJ1-1	-	-
CASSPRSSYEQYF	TGTGCCAGCAGCCCTAGGAGCTCCTACGAGCAGTACTTC	TRBV28	TRBJ2-7	-	-
CSAKADGSLHF	TGCAGTGCGAAGGCGGATGGATCCCTCCACTTT	TRBV20-1	TRBJ1-6	-	few
CASSRQGALTDTQYF	TGTGCCAGCAGCCGACAGGGGGCCCTCACAGATACGCAGTATTTT	TRBV6-5	TRBJ2-3	TRBD1	once
CASSRGGTEAFF	TGCGCCAGCAGCAGGGGCGGCACTGAAGCTTTCTTT	TRBV5-1	TRBJ1-1	-	-
CASRDLTSGQETQYF	TGTGCCAGCAGGGATTTAACTAGCGGTCAAGAGACCCAGTACTTC	TRBV6-6	TRBJ2-5	TRBD2	-
CASSGNGQAVPANYGYTF	TGTGCCAGCAGCGGTAATGGACAGGCAGTTCCAGCTAACTATGGCTACACCTTC	TRBV7-8	TRBJ1-2	TRBD1	few
CASSPWGVMFGEQYF	TGTGCCAGCTCCCCTTGGGGGGTCATGTTCGGCGAGCAGTACTTC	TRBV18	TRBJ2-7	-	-
CASSTNYHTDTQYF	TGTGCCAGCAGCACAAATTACCACACAGATACGCAGTATTTT	TRBV7-2	TRBJ2-3	-	-
CASSEASLRGRWGPDTQYF	TGTGCCAGCAGTGAAGCATCTCTGAGGGGCAGGTGGGGGCCAGATACGCAGTATTTT	TRBV6-1	TRBJ2-3	-	-
CASRRLDTQYF	TGTGCCAGCAGACGGTTGGATACGCAGTATTTT	TRBV27	TRBJ2-3	-	-
CASLPGTSVDTQYF	TGTGCCAGCCTCCCCGGGACTAGCGTTGATACGCAGTATTTT	TRBV28	TRBJ2-3	TRBD2	-
CASSLAVVAGVALETQYF	TGCGCCAGCAGCTTGGCGGTGGTAGCAGGGGTGGCTCTCGAGACCCAGTACTTC	TRBV5-1	TRBJ2-5	-	-
CASSPLTRNNEQFF	TGTGCCAGCTCACCACTCACTCGTAACAATGAGCAGTTCTTC	TRBV18	TRBJ2-1	-	once
CASSSDGYTF	TGTGCCAGCAGTTCGGATGGCTACACCTTC	TRBV28	TRBJ1-2	-	-